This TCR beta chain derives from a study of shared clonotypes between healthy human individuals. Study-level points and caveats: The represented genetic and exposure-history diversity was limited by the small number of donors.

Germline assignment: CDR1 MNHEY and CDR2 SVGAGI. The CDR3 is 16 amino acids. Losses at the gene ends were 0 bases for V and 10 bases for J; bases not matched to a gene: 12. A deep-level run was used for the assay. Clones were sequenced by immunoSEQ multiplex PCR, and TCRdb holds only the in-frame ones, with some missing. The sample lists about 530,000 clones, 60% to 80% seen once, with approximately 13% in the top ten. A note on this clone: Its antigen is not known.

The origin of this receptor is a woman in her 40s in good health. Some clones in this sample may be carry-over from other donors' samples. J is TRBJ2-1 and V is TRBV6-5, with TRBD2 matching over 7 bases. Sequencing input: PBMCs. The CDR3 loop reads CASSYSGTHRGGEQFF. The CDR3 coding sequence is TGTGCCAGCAGTTACTCAGGGACCCACCGGGGAGGGGAGCAGTTCTTC.